The rows below give T cell receptor beta chains drawn from one sample of a study of T cell changes during pregnancy in multiple sclerosis. Libraries were prepared by immunoSEQ multiplex PCR; TCRdb keeps only in-frame clonotypes and omits some of them. The sample consists of some 37,000 clones, roughly 92% of them appearing once. Source: CD4+ T cells from peripheral blood mononuclear cells, taken before pregnancy. These receptors were obtained from a female donor with multiple sclerosis, enrolled in a pregnancy study. Each CDR3 is given with its conserved first and last residue. The D gene is left open where the match is weak. Only some rows state a clone size, as once, few, many or a class for expanded clones.

J gene: TRBJ1-5; clone size: .; D gene: .; V gene: TRBV28; CDR3 protein: CASKLGIQPQHF; CDR3 DNA: TGTGCCAGCAAACTGGGCATTCAGCCCCAGCATTTT
J gene: TRBJ2-7; clone size: .; D gene: .; V gene: TRBV5-1; CDR3 protein: CASSSPFAGIYEQYF; CDR3 DNA: TGCGCCAGCAGCAGCCCCTTTGCGGGAATCTACGAGCAGTACTTC
J gene: TRBJ1-3; clone size: .; D gene: .; V gene: TRBV5-1; CDR3 protein: CASIGEDTIYF; CDR3 DNA: TGCGCCAGCATAGGGGAAGACACCATATATTTT
J gene: TRBJ2-7; clone size: .; D gene: TRBD1; V gene: TRBV19; CDR3 protein: CASSIVTGGRYEQYF; CDR3 DNA: TGTGCCAGTAGTATAGTCACAGGGGGCCGCTACGAGCAGTACTTC
J gene: TRBJ1-1; clone size: .; D gene: .; V gene: TRBV6-1; CDR3 protein: CASSEMGGIEAFF; CDR3 DNA: TGTGCCAGCAGTGAAATGGGGGGAATTGAAGCTTTCTTT
J gene: TRBJ2-7; clone size: once; D gene: .; V gene: TRBV7-8; CDR3 protein: CASSLARDGSYEQYF; CDR3 DNA: TGTGCCAGCAGCTTAGCTAGGGACGGGAGCTACGAGCAGTACTTC
J gene: TRBJ2-7; clone size: once; D gene: TRBD2; V gene: TRBV7-8; CDR3 protein: CASSPREGNYEQYF; CDR3 DNA: TGTGCCAGCAGCCCAAGGGAGGGGAACTACGAGCAGTACTTC
J gene: TRBJ2-3; clone size: .; D gene: TRBD2; V gene: TRBV25-1; CDR3 protein: CASSSRTSGTDTQYF; CDR3 DNA: TGTGCCAGCAGCAGCCGGACTAGCGGCACAGATACGCAGTATTTT
J gene: TRBJ1-1; clone size: .; D gene: .; V gene: TRBV28; CDR3 protein: CASSSRGLAEAFF; CDR3 DNA: TGTGCCAGCAGCAGTAGGGGGTTGGCTGAAGCTTTCTTT
J gene: TRBJ2-1; clone size: .; D gene: .; V gene: TRBV6-5; CDR3 protein: CASSYNRASSYNEQFF; CDR3 DNA: TGTGCCAGCAGTTACAACAGGGCGAGCTCCTACAATGAGCAGTTCTTC